Below, 20 T cell receptor beta chains from the same sample are listed, as sequenced in a study of human T cells and chemical hapten exposure. Time point: patch test 2, 6 weeks after DPC sensitization. Treatment denoted: therapeutic diphenylcyclopropenone sensitization with weekly scalp DPC. TCRdb reprocessed the RACE reads with MiXCR, giving one entry per CDR3 protein. The table records over 100,000 distinct CDR3 sequences, more than 7% of them present only once. The sequencing here drew on whole blood, taken in connection with sensitization to the hapten diphenylcyclopropenone (DPC). These receptor sequences come from a woman aged 35 to 49 with alopecia areata. Some clones in this sample may be carry-over from other donors' samples.

This clonotype was recorded a few times. V and J are TRBV6-2 or TRBV6-3 and TRBJ2-1; 8 nucleotides align to TRBD2. Germline assignment: CDR1 MNHEY and CDR2 SVGEGT. The V gene end was trimmed by 7 bases and the J gene end by 3 bases; junction bases not matched to a gene: 5. The CDR3 is 14 residues long. The CDR3 region is CASIAGGGYNEQFF. The CDR3 DNA reads as TGTGCCAGCATTGCCGGGGGGGGCTACAATGAGCAGTTCTTC.

Ten or more counts support this clonotype. The V and J genes are TRBV18 and TRBJ1-6; D may be TRBD1 (6 bases). Germline V lookup: CDR1 KGHSH, CDR2 LQKENI. V shed 3 bases and J shed 0 bases, with 12 bases lying between them. This CDR3 has 17 amino acids. In nucleotides, the CDR3 is TGTGCCAGCTCACCTATCGACAGGAGCTCCTATAATTCACCCCTCCACTTT. Translation gives CASSPIDRSSYNSPLHF.

This clonotype was seen ten or more times. The chain carries TRBV29-1 and TRBJ1-1; TRBD1 matches at 8 bases. The junction had 3 bases not matched to a gene; V was cut back by 4 bases and J by 8 bases. CDR3 size: 11 residues. Germline V gene lookup returns CDR1 SQVTM and CDR2 ANQGSEA. CDR3 in DNA: TGCAGCGTTGGGACAGGGCGGGAAGCTTTCTTT. Protein product: CSVGTGREAFF.

In this sample, this clonotype turned up a few times. The V gene is TRBV7-2, the J gene TRBJ2-7, with D perhaps TRBD1 (6 bases). Deletions cut 5 bases from V and 0 bases from J, with 11 bases between. The CDR3 covers 14 residues. The germline gives CDR1 SGHTA, CDR2 FQGNSA. The CDR3 loop is CASSRQVNSYEQYF. CDR3 DNA sequence: TGTGCCAGCAGCCGACAGGTCAACTCCTACGAGCAGTACTTC. Full variable domain (outside the CDR3, taken from reference TRBV7-2 and TRBJ2-7): GAGVSQSPSNKVTEKGKDVELRCDPISGHTALYWYRQSLGQGLEFLIYFQGNSAPDKSGLPSDRFSAERTGGSVSTLTIQRTQQEDSAVYLCASSRQVNSYEQYFGPGTRLTVT.

Many counts were recorded for this clonotype. The rearrangement links TRBV3-1 to TRBJ1-2; D call uncertain. CDR1 is LGHDT and CDR2 is YNNKEL in the germline V gene (reference sequence). Trimming shortened V by 0 bases and J by 8 bases, and 7 bases separated the two germline ends. The CDR3 has 12 residues. CDR3 DNA sequence: TGTGCCAGCAGCCAAGATTCGGGGGGCTACACCTTC. It encodes CASSQDSGGYTF. Complete variable domain (other parts from reference TRBV3-1 and TRBJ1-2): DTAVSQTPKYLVTQMGNDKSIKCEQNLGHDTMYWYKQDSKKFLKIMFSYNNKELIINETVPNRFSPKSPDKAHLNLHINSLELGDSAVYFCASSQDSGGYTFGSGTRLTVV.

This clonotype appeared many times. The chain joins TRBV5-5 to TRBJ2-7; tentatively, D is TRBD2 (7 bases). The CDR3 has 11 residues. V lost 4 bases and J lost 11, with 13 bases in between. Germline loops: CDR1 SGHKS, CDR2 YYEKEE (reference sequence). The CDR3: CASSAGGQEYF. The CDR3 nucleotides are TGTGCCAGCAGCGCCGGGGGGCAGGAGTACTTC.

This clonotype was counted only a few times. The chain combines TRBV12-3 or TRBV12-4 with TRBJ2-3, with D hard to call. The CDR3 is made up of 11 amino acids. Trimming cost V 9 bases and J 1 base, with 5 bases left between them. The CDR3 region has the DNA TGTGCCAGATGGGGCACAGATACGCAGTATTTT. Protein sequence: CARWGTDTQYF.

The genes are TRBV18 and TRBJ1-1; D gene unclear. The CDR3 covers 14 residues. Trimming cost V 3 bases and J 3 bases, with 11 bases left between them. The germline V gene has CDR1 KGHSH and CDR2 LQKENI. The CDR3 region is CASSPGPGYTEAFF. CDR3 in DNA: TGTGCCAGCTCACCGGGCCCAGGCTACACTGAAGCTTTCTTT.

This clonotype has only a few counts. The chain has TRBV5-1 and TRBJ1-1; D ambiguous. The germline V gene has CDR1 SGHRS and CDR2 YFSETQ. The CDR3 extends over 12 amino acids. The V gene lost 4 bases and the J gene lost 6 bases, with 10 bases spanning the gap. CDR3 loop: CASSGSGPEAFF. In DNA, the CDR3 is TGCGCCAGCAGCGGGTCAGGACCTGAAGCTTTCTTT. The full variable domain, completed using reference TRBV5-1 and TRBJ1-1, is KAGVTQTPRYLIKTRGQQVTLSCSPISGHRSVSWYQQTPGQGLQFLFEYFSETQRNKGNFPGRFSGRQFSNSRSEMNVSTLELGDSALYLCASSGSGPEAFFGQGTRLTVV.

This clonotype was counted ten times or more. Here the CDR3 DNA reads TGTGCCAGCAGCCCCCCTAGCGGCGACTCCTACAATGAGCAGTTCTTC. This sequence encodes CASSPPSGDSYNEQFF. This chain connects TRBV9 to TRBJ2-1, with 7 positions matching TRBD2. The CDR3 consists of 16 residues. The V and J ends lost 4 bases and 0 bases, in that order; junction bases with no gene match: 7. Germline V gene data show CDR1 as SGDLS and CDR2 as YYNGEE.

The chain recombines TRBV18 with TRBJ2-1, with D possibly called TRBD1 or TRBD2 (5 bases each). The V and J ends lost 4 bases and 5 bases respectively, with 9 bases between them. This CDR3 contains 13 residues. In germline, CDR1 is KGHSH, CDR2 LQKENI. The CDR3 sequence is CASSQGRDNEQFF. The DNA of the CDR3 is TGTGCCAGCTCACAGGGACGAGACAATGAGCAGTTCTTC.

The sample holds a few counts of this clonotype. V is TRBV29-1 and J is TRBJ2-5, with D tentatively TRBD1 (6 bases). From germline, CDR1 is SQVTM and CDR2 ANQGSEA. The CDR3 is made up of 12 amino acids. V dropped 6 bases and J dropped 1 base, with 9 bases sitting between them. The CDR3 DNA sequence: TGCAGCGTCGCGGACAGCCAAGAGACCCAGTACTTC. This codes for CSVADSQETQYF. The complete variable domain, with remaining parts taken from reference TRBV29-1 and TRBJ2-5, reads SAVISQKPSRDICQRGTSLTIQCQVDSQVTMMFWYRQQPGQSLTLIATANQGSEATYESGFVIDKFPISRPNLTFSTLTVSNMSPEDSSIYLCSVADSQETQYFGPGTRLLVL.

This clonotype showed up many times. The chain carries TRBV7-2 and TRBJ2-2; D is unclear. V was trimmed by 2 bases and J by 2 bases, leaving 12 bases between them. This CDR3 region has 16 residues. Germline V lookup: CDR1 SGHTA, CDR2 FQGNSA. The CDR3 sequence: CASSLHESYNTGELFF. CDR3 bases: TGTGCCAGCAGCTTACACGAAAGTTACAACACCGGGGAGCTGTTTTTT.

This clonotype was found a few times. The rearrangement uses TRBV27 and TRBJ1-1, with D uncertain. Germline assignment: CDR1 MNHEY and CDR2 SMNVEV (reference sequence). V was trimmed by 5 bases and J by 1 base, leaving 8 bases between them. The CDR3 contains 13 residues. The CDR3 region has the DNA TGTGCCAGCAGTCTACTACAGAACACTGAAGCTTTCTTT. Residues: CASSLLQNTEAFF.

This clonotype was recorded a few times. The chain employs TRBV20-1 and TRBJ2-7; 8 nucleotides match TRBD1. The germline gives CDR1 DFQATT, CDR2 SNEGSKA (reference sequence). CDR3 length: 14 residues. V dropped 6 bases and J dropped 0; count of bases not matched to a gene: 7. CDR3 sequence reads: CSASSGTGSYEQYF. CDR3 DNA: TGCAGTGCATCGTCCGGGACAGGCTCCTACGAGCAGTACTTC.

The chain combines TRBV27 with TRBJ1-6; TRBD1 matches 9 bases. CDR1 MNHEY and CDR2 SMNVEV come from the germline V gene (reference sequence). The CDR3 length is 14 residues. V shed 3 bases and J 6 bases; nucleotides not matched to a gene: 0. DNA of the CDR3: TGTGCCAGCAGTTTGGACAGGGGTAATTCACCCCTCCACTTT. Its translation is CASSLDRGNSPLHF.

This clonotype was observed at least ten times. V gene TRBV3-1 combines with J gene TRBJ1-2; TRBD1 aligns across 10 bases. Per germline, CDR1 LGHDT and CDR2 YNNKEL (reference sequence). V shed 5 bases, J shed 6 bases, and the junction held 3 bases outside the gene matches. This CDR3 has 13 residues. As DNA, the CDR3 is TGTGCCAGCAGCACGACAGGGGGCGATGGCTACACCTTC. It is translated as CASSTTGGDGYTF.

This clonotype occurred many times. The chain employs TRBV10-3 and TRBJ1-2; TRBD1 matches 9 bases. The ends lost 2 bases at V and 5 bases at J; junction bases unmatched: 6. From germline, CDR1 is ENHRY and CDR2 SYGVKD. The CDR3 extends over 15 amino acids. The CDR3 here is CAISEPGTGRYGYTF. CDR3 in DNA: TGTGCCATCAGTGAGCCCGGGACAGGGAGATATGGCTACACCTTC.

V and J are TRBV4-1 and TRBJ1-5; 10 nucleotides agree with TRBD1. Germline V gene sequence: CDR1 MGHRA, CDR2 YSYEKL. V lost 0 bases, J lost 2 bases, and 1 base stayed unmatched. This CDR3 comprises 16 residues. The CDR3 nucleotides read TGCGCCAGCAGCCAAGATGGGACAGGGGGCAATCAGCCCCAGCATTTT. It is translated as CASSQDGTGGNQPQHF.

This CDR3 reads CASSYRGRDGTDTQYF. DNA for the CDR3: TGTGCCAGCAGTTACCGAGGCAGGGATGGCACAGATACGCAGTATTTT. The rearrangement links TRBV6-6 to TRBJ2-3; possible D gene TRBD1, 5 bases. Germline CDR1 is MNHNY and CDR2 is SVGAGI (reference sequence). This CDR3 spans 16 amino acids. V was clipped by 2 bases and J by 1 base, with 13 bases between them.